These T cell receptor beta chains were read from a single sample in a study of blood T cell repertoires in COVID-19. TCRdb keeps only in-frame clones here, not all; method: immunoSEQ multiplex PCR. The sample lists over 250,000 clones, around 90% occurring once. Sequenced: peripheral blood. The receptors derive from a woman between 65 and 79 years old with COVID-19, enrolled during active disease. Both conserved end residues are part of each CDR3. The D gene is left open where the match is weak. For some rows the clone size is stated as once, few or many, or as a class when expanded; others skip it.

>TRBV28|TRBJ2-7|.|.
TGTGCCAGCAGTCCTATAGGGACAACATCCTACGAGCAGTACTTC
CASSPIGTTSYEQYF
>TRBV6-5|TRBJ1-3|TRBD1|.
TGTGCCAGCAGATCGACAGGGGGCGCTGGAAACACCATATATTTT
CASRSTGGAGNTIYF
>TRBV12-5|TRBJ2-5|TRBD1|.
TGTGCTAGTGGCGACGACAGGGGGGAGACCCAGTACTTC
CASGDDRGETQYF
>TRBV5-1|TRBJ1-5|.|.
TGCGCCAGCAGCTTGGAACCAGGGGCTGGGCAGCCCCAGCATTTT
CASSLEPGAGQPQHF
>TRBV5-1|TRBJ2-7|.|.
TGCGCCAGCAGCACGGGTGCGGGCGAGCAGTACTTC
CASSTGAGEQYF
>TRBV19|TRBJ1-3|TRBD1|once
TGTGCCAGTAGACGCGACAGGGACTCTGGAAACACCATATATTTT
CASRRDRDSGNTIYF
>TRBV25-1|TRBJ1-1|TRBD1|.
TGTGCCAGCAGGGACAGGGTGGAGACTGAAGCTTTCTTT
CASRDRVETEAFF
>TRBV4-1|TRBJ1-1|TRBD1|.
TGCGCCAGCAGCCACCCCGGGACAGGGTTGAACACTGAAGCTTTCTTT
CASSHPGTGLNTEAFF
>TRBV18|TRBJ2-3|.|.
TGTGCCAGCTCCCCAGGCGGTGGCACAGATACGCAGTATTTT
CASSPGGGTDTQYF
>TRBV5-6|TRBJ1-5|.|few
TGTGCCAGCAGCAGCTACGGACACGATGGACAGCCCCAGCATTTT
CASSSYGHDGQPQHF
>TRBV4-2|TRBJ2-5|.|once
TGTGCCAGCAGCCAAGTAATTAACGGGTACCAAGAGACCCAGTACTTC
CASSQVINGYQETQYF
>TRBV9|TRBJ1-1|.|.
TGTGCCAGCAGCCCACACGCCGTTTTTAACACTGAAGCTTTCTTT
CASSPHAVFNTEAFF
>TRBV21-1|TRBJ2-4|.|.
TGTGCCAGCAGCATTAGCACCAACCAGTGGAACATTCAGTACTTC
CASSISTNQWNIQYF
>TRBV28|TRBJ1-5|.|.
TGTGCCAGCAGCCTCATCCGGGACAATCAGCCCCAGCATTTT
CASSLIRDNQPQHF
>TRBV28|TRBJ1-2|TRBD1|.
TGTGCCAGCAGCACTAGGGCCAGGGGGGAGTATGGCTACACCTTC
CASSTRARGEYGYTF
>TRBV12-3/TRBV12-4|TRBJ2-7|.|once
TGTGCCAGCAGTCAACAGGGAGTGCAGTACTTC
CASSQQGVQYF
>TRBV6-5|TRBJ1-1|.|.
TGTGCCAGCAGCCGAGAGGGGGACACTGAAGCTTTCTTT
CASSREGDTEAFF
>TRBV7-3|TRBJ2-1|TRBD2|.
TGTGCCAGCAGCTTGGGACTAGCGGGGAACAATGAGCAGTTCTTC
CASSLGLAGNNEQFF
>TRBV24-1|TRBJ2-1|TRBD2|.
TGTGCCACCAGTGAAGATAGCGGGAGGGGAATGAATGAGCAGTTCTTC
CATSEDSGRGMNEQFF
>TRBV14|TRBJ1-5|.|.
TGTGCCAGCAGCCGCCAGGGACAGCCCCAGCATTTT
CASSRQGQPQHF
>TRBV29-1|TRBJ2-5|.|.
TGCAGCGCAAGACGAGGGACTCAAGAGACCCAGTACTTC
CSARRGTQETQYF
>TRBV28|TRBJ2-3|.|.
TGTGCCAGCAGCCCGTCTTGGGAGTATGGTACGCAGTATTTT
CASSPSWEYGTQYF
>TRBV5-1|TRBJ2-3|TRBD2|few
TGCGCCAGCAGCCCTAGCGGGACCTCCACAGATACGCAGTATTTT
CASSPSGTSTDTQYF
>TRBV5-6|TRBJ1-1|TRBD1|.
TGTGCCAGCAGCATACAGGGGGGTGGAGTGAGAGCTTTCTTT
CASSIQGGGVRAFF
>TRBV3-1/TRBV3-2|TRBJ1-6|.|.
TGTGCCAGCAGCCAAATTCACAGGGCGAATTCACCCCTCCACTTT
CASSQIHRANSPLHF
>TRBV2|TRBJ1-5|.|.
TGTGCCAGCAGTGAAGCGGACACTAATCAGCCCCAGCATTTT
CASSEADTNQPQHF
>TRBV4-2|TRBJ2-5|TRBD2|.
TGTGCCAGCAGCCAAGATACCACGCTAGCGGGAACAGAGACCCAGTACTTC
CASSQDTTLAGTETQYF
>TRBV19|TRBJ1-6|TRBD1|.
TGTGCCACCCGGGACAGAATAACTTCACCCCTCCACTTT
CATRDRITSPLHF
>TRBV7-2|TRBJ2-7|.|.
TGTGCCAGCAGCTTAGCTACTAGCTTCGAGCAGTACTTC
CASSLATSFEQYF
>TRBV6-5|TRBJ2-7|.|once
TGTGCCAGCAGTTATTCGAGAGGCCCCTACGAGCAGTACTTC
CASSYSRGPYEQYF
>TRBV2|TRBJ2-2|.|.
TGTGCCACCCAAGAATCAGGGACCGGGGAGCTGTTTTTT
CATQESGTGELFF
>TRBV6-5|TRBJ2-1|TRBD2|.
TGTGCCTGCGGGAGAGCTTCCTCCTACAATGAGCAGTTCTTC
CACGRASSYNEQFF
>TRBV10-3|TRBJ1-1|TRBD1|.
TGTGCCATCAGGGGACAGGGAGCCATGAACACTGAAGCTTTCTTT
CAIRGQGAMNTEAFF
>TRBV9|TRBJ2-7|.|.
TGTGCCAGCAGCTCTCGGAACAGCTACGAGCAGTACTTC
CASSSRNSYEQYF
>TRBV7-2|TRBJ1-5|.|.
TGTGCCAGCAGTAGCGTCGGGGTCGTTCAGCCCCAGCATTTT
CASSSVGVVQPQHF
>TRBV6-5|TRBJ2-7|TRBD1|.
TGTGCCAGCAGTAGGGACAGGGGCCGCTACGAGCAGTACTTC
CASSRDRGRYEQYF
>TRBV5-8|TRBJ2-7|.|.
TGTGCCAGCAGCTATACAGCCTTCTCCTACGAGCAGTACTTC
CASSYTAFSYEQYF
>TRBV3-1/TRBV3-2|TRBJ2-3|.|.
TGTGCCAGCAGCCAAGGGGGCATCCTGGCGGATACGCAGTATTTT
CASSQGGILADTQYF
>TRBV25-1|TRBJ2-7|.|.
TGTGCCAGCAGTGGGGGGCTGGGGTACGAGCAGTACTTC
CASSGGLGYEQYF
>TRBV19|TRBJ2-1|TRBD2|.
TGTGCCAGTAACACTCTAGCGGGAGGGGCCAATGAGCAGTTCTTC
CASNTLAGGANEQFF
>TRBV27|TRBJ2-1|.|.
TGTGCCAGCAGTTTATACGGGGATGAGCAGTTCTTC
CASSLYGDEQFF
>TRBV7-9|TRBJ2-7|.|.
TGTGCCAGCAGCCAATGGCGCAGTGGGGGGACCTACGAGCAGTACTTC
CASSQWRSGGTYEQYF
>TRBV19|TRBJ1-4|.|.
TGTGCCAGTAGTGTGACACCCGCAACTAATGAAAAACTGTTTTTT
CASSVTPATNEKLFF
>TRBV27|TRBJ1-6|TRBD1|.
TGTGCCAGCACGTACAGGGGGCATGGAAATTCACCCCTCCACTTT
CASTYRGHGNSPLHF
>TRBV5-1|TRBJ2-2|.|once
TGCGCCAGCACTCGGTCCTCGGTGAACACCGGGGAGCTGTTTTTT
CASTRSSVNTGELFF
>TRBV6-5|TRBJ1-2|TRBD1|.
TGTGCCAGCAGTTATGACAGGGAAGACTATGGCTACACCTTC
CASSYDREDYGYTF